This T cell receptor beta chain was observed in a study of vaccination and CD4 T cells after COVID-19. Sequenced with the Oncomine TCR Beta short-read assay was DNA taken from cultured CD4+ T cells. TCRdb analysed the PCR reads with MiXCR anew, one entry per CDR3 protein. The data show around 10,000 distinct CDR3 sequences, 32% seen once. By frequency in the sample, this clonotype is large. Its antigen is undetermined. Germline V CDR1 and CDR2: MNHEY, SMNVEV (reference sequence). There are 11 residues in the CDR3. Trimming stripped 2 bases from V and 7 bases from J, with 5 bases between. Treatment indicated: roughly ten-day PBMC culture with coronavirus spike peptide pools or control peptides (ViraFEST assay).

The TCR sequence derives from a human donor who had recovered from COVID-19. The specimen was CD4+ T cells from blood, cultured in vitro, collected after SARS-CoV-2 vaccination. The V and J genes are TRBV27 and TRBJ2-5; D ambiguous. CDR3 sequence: CASSLRGTQYF. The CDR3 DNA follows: TGTGCCAGCAGTTTACGAGGGACCCAGTACTTC.